What follows are 20 T cell receptor beta chains derived from one specimen sequenced in a study of CD4+ T cells in melanoma. Sequencing used immunoSEQ multiplex PCR; TCRdb keeps in-frame clones, though not all of them. The sample comprises 13,000 or so clones, 68% of which are singletons, and over 15% rests with the top ten. Sequenced: cells from a culture (not recorded whether cultured in vitro). These receptor sequences come from a human donor with melanoma.

This clone was counted between two and nine times. The gene calls are TRBV19 and TRBJ1-5; TRBD1 is a possible D gene (5 bases). V was trimmed by 4 bases and J by 2 bases, leaving 9 bases between them. Germline CDR1 and CDR2: LNHDA and SQIVND (reference sequence). CDR3 length: 14 residues. The CDR3 sequence is CASSRWGGNQPQHF. Here the CDR3 DNA reads TGTGCCAGTAGTAGGTGGGGGGGCAATCAGCCCCAGCATTTT.

The rearrangement joins TRBV5-1 to TRBJ1-1, with 7 bases that match TRBD1. Losses at the gene ends were 5 bases for V and 1 base for J; bases not matched to a gene: 8. The length of the CDR3 is 15 residues. The V gene's germline CDR1 is SGHRS and CDR2 YFSETQ. CDR3 DNA: TGCGCCAGCAGTGTGACAGGGATACAGAACACTGAAGCTTTCTTT. The encoded protein is CASSVTGIQNTEAFF.

CDR3 DNA sequence: TGTGCCAGTAGTCTAAGGACAGCGTTGGGCAATCAGCCCCAGCATTTT. It encodes CASSLRTALGNQPQHF. The gene calls are TRBV19 and TRBJ1-5, with TRBD1 as a possible D gene (6 bases). The ends were cut back, 5 bases at V and 2 bases at J, with 16 bases in the middle. CDR3 length equals 16 residues. Germline CDR1 is LNHDA and CDR2 is SQIVND (reference sequence).

The chain carries TRBV7-9 and TRBJ1-4; D is undetermined. The germline V gene has CDR1 SEHNR and CDR2 FQNEAQ (reference sequence). The CDR3 totals 14 residues. V shed 5 bases and J shed 7 bases, with 14 bases lying between them. The CDR3 reads CASSPGWGGEKLFF. The CDR3 DNA sequence: TGTGCCAGCAGCCCCGGCTGGGGTGGTGAAAAACTGTTTTTT.

This clone is a singleton in its sample. The genes are TRBV6-5 and TRBJ1-1; no firm D call. V lost 5 bases and J lost 4, with 11 bases in between. The CDR3 contains 13 residues. The germline V gene encodes CDR1 MNHEY and CDR2 SVGAGI. The CDR3 spells CASSPSWGTEAFF. CDR3 in DNA: TGTGCCAGCAGTCCTTCATGGGGCACTGAAGCTTTCTTT.

This rearrangement joins TRBV11-3 to TRBJ2-3, with 14 bases fitting TRBD2. The CDR3 is 16 amino acids. In germline, CDR1 is SGHNT, CDR2 YENEEA. V dropped 5 bases and J dropped 1; count of bases not matched to a gene: 2. The CDR3 DNA is TGTGCCAGCAGCCCGACTAGCGGGGGGGGCACAGATACGCAGTATTTT. It encodes CASSPTSGGGTDTQYF.

V usage is TRBV14 and J usage is TRBJ2-1; D may be TRBD1 (5 bases). The germline V gene has CDR1 SGHDN and CDR2 FVKESK. This CDR3 comprises 15 residues. The germline V and J ends were trimmed by 4 bases and 4 bases, with 14 bases remaining between them. Here the CDR3 reads CASSPPQGGYNEQFF. DNA for the CDR3: TGTGCCAGCAGCCCTCCCCAGGGTGGTTACAATGAGCAGTTCTTC.

The chain has TRBV5-5 and TRBJ1-5, with TRBD1 matching over 7 bases. This CDR3 region has 16 residues. V shed 2 bases and J 4 bases; nucleotides not matched to a gene: 9. Per germline, CDR1 SGHKS and CDR2 YYEKEE (reference sequence). CDR3 nucleotides: TGTGCCAGCAGCTTACGGACAGGAGGGTCGAATCAGCCCCAGCATTTT. Translating gives CASSLRTGGSNQPQHF. The full variable domain, its missing parts supplied by reference TRBV5-5 and TRBJ1-5, is DAGVTQSPTHLIKTRGQQVTLRCSPISGHKSVSWYQQVLGQGPQFIFQYYEKEERGRGNFPDRFSARQFPNYSSELNVNALLLGDSALYLCASSLRTGGSNQPQHFGDGTRLSIL.

The genes are TRBV9 and TRBJ1-1; no definite D call. CDR1 and CDR2 (germline): SGDLS, YYNGEE. V lost 0 bases to trimming and J lost 5 bases, with 11 bases between them. The CDR3 consists of 14 residues. CDR3 amino acids: CASSVAPAKTEAFF. DNA for the CDR3: TGTGCCAGCAGCGTAGCCCCGGCGAAGACTGAAGCTTTCTTT.

This clone was picked up one time. The chain recombines TRBV7-9 with TRBJ1-1; weak D call: TRBD1 (5 bases). The CDR3 contains 14 residues. Germline V gene lookup returns CDR1 SEHNR and CDR2 FQNEAQ (reference sequence). The V and J ends lost 6 bases and 1 base respectively, with 12 bases between them. The CDR3 loop is CASRPQGGNTEAFF. CDR3 sequence (DNA): TGTGCCAGCAGACCCCAGGGTGGGAACACTGAAGCTTTCTTT.

The chain couples TRBV18 to TRBJ1-6, with 7 bases matching TRBD1. Per germline, CDR1 KGHSH and CDR2 LQKENI. This CDR3 spans 20 amino acids. V trimming: 4 bases; J trimming: 9 bases; junction bases outside the gene matches: 24. The DNA of the CDR3 is TGTGCCAGCTCACTTTGGTACCCAGGGGGTGAGAGGGTTTACGGTTCACCCCTCCACTTT. Translated, it gives CASSLWYPGGERVYGSPLHF.

V usage is TRBV11-2 and J usage is TRBJ2-6; D gene unclear. Germline-derived CDR1 and CDR2 are SGHAT and FQNNGV. The CDR3 spans 17 residues. V dropped 6 bases and J dropped 0 bases, with 15 bases sitting between them. The DNA for the CDR3 is TGTGCCAGCAGAGTAGGACGGACCTACTCTGGGGCCAACGTCCTGACTTTC. Its translation: CASRVGRTYSGANVLTF.

This clone was picked up a small number of times. This chain uses TRBV19 with TRBJ1-2, with a tentative D call TRBD1 (5 bases). With 1 base removed from V and 7 bases from J, the gap between germline ends came to 10 bases. Germline CDR1 is LNHDA and CDR2 is SQIVND (reference sequence). The CDR3 is 13 residues long. The CDR3 DNA reads as TGTGCCAGTAGTATAGGTGCAGGGCTTGGCTACACCTTC. Residues: CASSIGAGLGYTF.

The chain recombines TRBV6-6 with TRBJ1-1; D gene uncertain. Trimming pared 2 bases from V and 4 bases from J, leaving 14 bases between. Per germline, CDR1 MNHNY and CDR2 SVGAGI (reference sequence). CDR3 size: 15 residues. The CDR3 coding sequence is TGTGCCAGCAGTTACGGCGTTATGAGGGCCACTGAAGCTTTCTTT. Translation: CASSYGVMRATEAFF.

This chain connects TRBV5-1 to TRBJ1-1; 9 bases fit TRBD1. Germline CDR1 reads SGHRS; CDR2 reads YFSETQ. The CDR3 is made up of 15 amino acids. V shed 4 bases, J shed 3 bases, and the junction held 7 bases outside the gene matches. DNA for the CDR3: TGCGCCAGCAGCGGGCAGGGACAGGGCCACACTGAAGCTTTCTTT. This sequence encodes CASSGQGQGHTEAFF.

There are a few counts of this clone. V usage is TRBV2 and J usage is TRBJ2-7; weak D call: TRBD2 (7 bases). With 5 bases removed from V and 6 bases from J, the gap between germline ends came to 17 bases. The germline V gene encodes CDR1 SNHLY and CDR2 FYNNEI. There are 14 residues in the CDR3. The CDR3 region is CASSLLRGGLEQYF. In DNA form, the CDR3 reads TGTGCCAGCAGTTTATTAAGGGGGGGCCTCGAGCAGTACTTC.

CDR3 coding DNA: TGTGCCAGCTCGGGGACCGCCTCAGATACGCAGTATTTT. The encoded protein is CASSGTASDTQYF. The chain is built from TRBV18 and TRBJ2-3; D could derive from TRBD1 or TRBD2 (5 bases each). Trimming stripped 6 bases from V and 4 bases from J, with 11 bases between. Germline V gene sequence: CDR1 KGHSH, CDR2 LQKENI. The CDR3 sequence is 13 residues long.

The V gene is TRBV5-6, the J gene TRBJ2-3; weak D call: TRBD1 (6 bases). The V end lost 1 base, the J end lost 1 base, and 13 bases lay between the germline ends. CDR3 size: 16 residues. In germline, CDR1 is SGHDT, CDR2 YYEEEE. The CDR3 region is CASSLLGTLGTDTQYF. The CDR3 DNA sequence: TGTGCCAGCAGCTTGTTGGGGACACTAGGCACAGATACGCAGTATTTT.

This clone was seen only a few times. The chain is built from TRBV2 and TRBJ1-5; maybe TRBD1 (5 bases). The V gene's germline CDR1 is SNHLY and CDR2 FYNNEI. This CDR3 has 14 amino acids. Trimming stripped 6 bases from V and 3 bases from J, with 12 bases between. The CDR3 coding sequence is TGTGCCAGCAGCGACAGCCTGTTCAATCAGCCCCAGCATTTT. Amino acid sequence: CASSDSLFNQPQHF.

This clone has more than one count but fewer than ten. The chain combines TRBV7-8 with TRBJ1-5; no reliable D call. The CDR3 spans 13 residues. With 5 bases removed from V and 6 bases from J, the gap between germline ends came to 11 bases. Germline V lookup: CDR1 SGHVS, CDR2 FQNEAQ. This chain's CDR3 is CASSQSDVQPQHF. DNA for the CDR3: TGTGCCAGCAGCCAAAGCGATGTTCAGCCCCAGCATTTT.